The 10 T cell receptor beta chains in this list originate from one sample, sequenced in a study of blood T cell repertoires in COVID-19. Some clones are missing from TCRdb's copy, which holds only in-frame ones; the method was immunoSEQ multiplex PCR. This repertoire shows some 100,000 clones, about 84% found once; its top ten account for about 13%. Sequencing was performed on peripheral blood. Receptors originate from a human donor in a cohort sampled during active COVID-19.

The genes are TRBV7-8 and TRBJ2-7; 9 bases are a match to TRBD2. This CDR3 is built from 15 residues. The V gene end was trimmed by 1 base and the J gene end by 7 bases; junction bases not matched to a gene: 8. CDR1 is SGHVS, CDR2 FQNEAQ, per germline. This CDR3 is CASSLGSSGNREQYF. In DNA, the CDR3 is TGTGCCAGCAGCTTAGGTTCTAGCGGGAATAGAGAGCAGTACTTC.

The chain combines TRBV18 with TRBJ2-1, with no clear D. Germline-derived CDR1 and CDR2 are KGHSH and LQKENI. The CDR3 extends over 14 amino acids. Trimming shortened V by 3 bases and J by 7 bases, and 13 bases separated the two germline ends. CDR3 DNA sequence: TGTGCCAGCTCACCTCTTCCCTCCGAGAATGAGCAGTTCTTC. Its protein product is CASSPLPSENEQFF.

The chain is built from TRBV13 and TRBJ2-2; D not resolved. This CDR3 comprises 13 residues. V dropped 2 bases and J dropped 6 bases, with 7 bases sitting between them. CDR1 is PRHDT, CDR2 FYEKMQ, per germline (reference sequence). Written as DNA, the CDR3 is TGTGCCAGCAGCTTACAGGTCCCCGGGGAGCTGTTTTTT. The encoded protein is CASSLQVPGELFF.

The J gene is TRBJ1-2, the V gene TRBV29-1, with 12 bases that match TRBD1. The CDR3 spans 14 residues. The V segment lost 6 bases and the J segment 7 bases; nucleotides outside the gene matches: 9. Germline V gene lookup returns CDR1 SQVTM and CDR2 ANQGSEA. This CDR3 reads CSVEWDRGLSGYTF. CDR3 DNA sequence: TGCAGCGTCGAGTGGGACAGGGGGCTATCTGGCTACACCTTC.

Remarks on this clone: This sample also contains other DNA sequences that code for the same CDR3. The chain joins TRBV18 to TRBJ1-2, with 7 bases identical to TRBD1. Germline V gene sequence: CDR1 KGHSH, CDR2 LQKENI. CDR3 length: 13 residues. The V and J ends lost 3 bases and 2 bases, in that order; junction bases with no gene match: 0. This chain's CDR3 is CASSPDRNYGYTF. CDR3 in DNA: TGTGCCAGCTCACCGGACAGGAACTATGGCTACACCTTC.

This chain links TRBV5-1 with TRBJ1-2, with 9 bases fitting TRBD1. The ends lost 5 bases at V and 6 bases at J; junction bases unmatched: 11. The CDR3 is 15 amino acids. The germline CDR1 and CDR2 sequences are SGHRS and YFSETQ. CDR3 protein: CASSSDAGTGNGYTF. CDR3 sequence (DNA): TGCGCCAGCAGTTCAGACGCCGGGACAGGGAATGGCTACACCTTC.

This chain uses TRBV19 with TRBJ1-4; TRBD1 aligns across 11 bases. In germline, CDR1 is LNHDA, CDR2 SQIVND (reference sequence). This CDR3 region has 15 residues. V lost 6 bases, J lost 8 bases, and 8 bases stayed unmatched. This chain's CDR3 is CASSATGTGGEKLFF. CDR3 DNA sequence: TGTGCCAGTAGCGCTACCGGGACAGGGGGGGAAAAACTGTTTTTT.

This clone was seen more than once but under ten times. This chain connects TRBV9 to TRBJ2-2, with D possibly TRBD2 on 5 matching bases. Germline V gives CDR1 SGDLS, CDR2 YYNGEE. The CDR3 runs 14 residues. Trimming removed 2 bases from V and 4 bases from J, with 9 bases in between. CDR3 residues: CASSVGLFTGELFF. The CDR3 nucleotides are TGTGCCAGCAGCGTTGGACTGTTCACCGGGGAGCTGTTTTTT.

The rearrangement uses TRBV18 and TRBJ2-1; 9 nucleotides agree with TRBD2. Germline V gene lookup returns CDR1 KGHSH and CDR2 LQKENI. The CDR3 spans 16 residues. With 4 bases clipped from V and 2 bases from J, the junction kept 6 bases outside the gene matches. Here the CDR3 reads CASSLASGATYNEQFF. The CDR3 DNA follows: TGTGCCAGCTCACTGGCTAGCGGGGCAACCTACAATGAGCAGTTCTTC.

The chain recombines TRBV19 with TRBJ1-5; 7 positions agree with TRBD1. The germline CDR1 and CDR2 sequences are LNHDA and SQIVND (reference sequence). V gave up 5 bases and J gave up 3 bases; unmatched junction bases: 7. The CDR3 covers 15 residues. Here the CDR3 reads CASSLWGQFNQPQHF. For the CDR3, the DNA is TGTGCCAGTAGTCTCTGGGGACAGTTCAATCAGCCCCAGCATTTT.